These 24 T cell receptor beta chains came from one sample sequenced in a study of blood T cell repertoires in COVID-19. Repertoires were generated with immunoSEQ multiplex PCR, while TCRdb's copy carries only in-frame clones and drops some. This table holds more than 30,000 clones, around 87% found once. The sample comprised peripheral blood. The receptor source for this set is a man aged 55-75 years with active COVID-19.

The J gene is TRBJ2-5, the V gene TRBV6-6; TRBD1 matches 7 bases. Losses at the gene ends were 2 bases for V and 3 bases for J; bases not matched to a gene: 3. Germline V lookup: CDR1 MNHNY, CDR2 SVGAGI (reference sequence). This CDR3 is built from 14 residues. CDR3 DNA: TGTGCCAGCAGTTACGGGACAGTCAAAGAGACCCAGTACTTC. Its protein is CASSYGTVKETQYF.

The chain has TRBV15 and TRBJ1-4; the D gene is possibly TRBD1 (6 bases). The V end lost 0 bases, the J end lost 8 bases, and 22 bases lay between the germline ends. Germline CDR1 reads LNHNV; CDR2 reads YYDKDF (reference sequence). CDR3 length equals 18 residues. As DNA, the CDR3 is TGTGCCACCAGCAGAGATCCCCCAGGACAGTGGGTATACGAAAAACTGTTTTTT. Translated, it gives CATSRDPPGQWVYEKLFF.

The genes are TRBV2 and TRBJ1-1, with TRBD1 as a possible D gene (6 bases). V lost 8 bases to trimming and J lost 5 bases, with 9 bases between them. The CDR3 is 11 residues long. Germline assignment: CDR1 SNHLY and CDR2 FYNNEI. CDR3 bases: TGTGCCAGCGACAGGACTACTGAAGCTTTCTTT. The encoded protein is CASDRTTEAFF.

The V call is TRBV9, the J call TRBJ1-1; D is unclear. The CDR3 covers 13 residues. Germline assignment: CDR1 SGDLS and CDR2 YYNGEE. The V gene lost 0 bases and the J gene lost 4 bases, with 7 bases spanning the gap. This CDR3 reads CASSVAGSTEAFF. The DNA for the CDR3 is TGTGCCAGCAGCGTAGCGGGGAGCACTGAAGCTTTCTTT.

This rearrangement joins TRBV4-3 to TRBJ2-3; D remains ambiguous. Trimming removed 0 bases at V and 0 bases at J, with 13 bases between. Per germline, CDR1 LGHNA and CDR2 YSLEER. CDR3 length: 17 residues. CDR3: CASSQEGLGLSTDTQYF. The DNA of the CDR3 is TGCGCCAGCAGCCAAGAGGGCCTTGGGTTAAGCACAGATACGCAGTATTTT.

Only one count was recorded for this clone. The gene calls are TRBV5-4 and TRBJ2-1; 9 bases line up with TRBD2. The CDR3 has 16 residues. V lost 2 bases, J lost 5 bases, and 8 bases stayed unmatched. Germline CDR1 and CDR2: SGHNT and YYREEE (reference sequence). Here the CDR3 reads CASSLGQGLADNEQFF. The CDR3 nucleotides are TGTGCCAGCAGCTTAGGGCAGGGACTAGCCGACAATGAGCAGTTCTTC. The full variable domain, rest sourced from reference TRBV5-4 and TRBJ2-1, is ETGVTQSPTHLIKTRGQQVTLRCSSQSGHNTVSWYQQALGQGPQFIFQYYREEENGRGNFPPRFSGLQFPNYSSELNVNALELDDSALYLCASSLGQGLADNEQFFGPGTRLTVL.

This clone was detected a few times. V is TRBV27 and J is TRBJ2-7, with D maybe TRBD1 (6 bases). This CDR3 has 11 residues. The germline gives CDR1 MNHEY, CDR2 SMNVEV (reference sequence). With 7 bases removed from V and 4 bases from J, the gap between germline ends came to 8 bases. In DNA, the CDR3 is TGTGCCAGCATACAGGGATACGAGCAGTACTTC. Its translation: CASIQGYEQYF.

The chain recombines TRBV11-2 with TRBJ1-3; the match to TRBD1 covers 8 bases. Germline V gene data show CDR1 as SGHAT and CDR2 as FQNNGV. The V and J ends lost 9 bases and 2 bases, in that order; junction bases with no gene match: 3. This CDR3 region has 13 residues. The CDR3, as DNA: TGTGCCAGTGAACAGGGGGCTGGAAACACCATATATTTT. Protein: CASEQGAGNTIYF.

The V gene is TRBV29-1, the J gene TRBJ1-2; 7 bases agree with TRBD1. The germline V gene has CDR1 SQVTM and CDR2 ANQGSEA. The CDR3 covers 14 residues. Trimming cost V 3 bases and J 4 bases; bases outside gene matches: 8. CDR3 bases: TGCAGCGTTGAGATGATAGGGGGCCCCTATGGCTACACCTTC. Residues: CSVEMIGGPYGYTF.

This rearrangement joins TRBV12-5 to TRBJ1-2; D perhaps matches TRBD1 (5 bases). This CDR3 spans 15 amino acids. The germline V gene encodes CDR1 LGHNT and CDR2 FRNRAP. Trimming removed 3 bases from V and 5 bases from J, with 16 bases in between. The CDR3 DNA reads TGTGCTAGTGGTTTCCAGGGAATGGGTCCGTATGGCTACACCTTC. It is translated as CASGFQGMGPYGYTF.

The rearrangement joins TRBV7-3 to TRBJ2-1, with 8 bases lining up with TRBD2. V dropped 5 bases and J dropped 4; count of bases not matched to a gene: 7. CDR1 is SGHTA, CDR2 FQGTGA, per germline. The CDR3 length is 15 residues. The CDR3 reads CASSARSGGYNEQFF. CDR3 sequence (DNA): TGTGCCAGCAGCGCGAGGAGCGGGGGATACAATGAGCAGTTCTTC.

V is TRBV7-2 and J is TRBJ2-5, with D possibly being TRBD1 (5 bases). V lost 1 base and J 4 bases, leaving 7 bases between the germline ends. Germline lookup yields CDR1 SGHTA and CDR2 FQGNSA. CDR3 length equals 13 residues. CDR3 DNA: TGTGCCAGCAGCTTAGTGACAGTAGAGACCCAGTACTTC. This encodes CASSLVTVETQYF.

In DNA form, the CDR3 reads TGTGCCAGCAGCCCCTCTTTAGCGGGAGGGCTTGAGACCCAGTACTTC. It yields the protein CASSPSLAGGLETQYF. This chain joins TRBV28 and TRBJ2-5; 11 bases are a match to TRBD2. CDR1 is MDHEN and CDR2 is SYDVKM in the germline V gene. The CDR3 runs 16 residues. V lost 6 bases and J lost 5; bases outside the gene matches: 11.

This chain uses TRBV9 with TRBJ2-1; 8 bases are shared with TRBD1. The V gene end was trimmed by 4 bases and the J gene end by 10 bases; junction bases not matched to a gene: 16. Per germline, CDR1 SGDLS and CDR2 YYNGEE. The CDR3 sequence is 16 residues long. CDR3 in DNA: TGTGCCAGCAGCATTAAGACAGGGGATCCTCCAGGGGAGCAGTTCTTC. Its protein product is CASSIKTGDPPGEQFF. Full variable domain (remainder filled in from reference TRBV9 and TRBJ2-1): DSGVTQTPKHLITATGQRVTLRCSPRSGDLSVYWYQQSLDQGLQFLIQYYNGEERAKGNILERFSAQQFPDLHSELNLSSLELGDSALYFCASSIKTGDPPGEQFFGPGTRLTVL.

This sequence joins TRBV7-9 and TRBJ2-7, with D hard to call. Trimming removed 4 bases from V and 0 bases from J, with 4 bases in between. Germline CDR1 reads SEHNR; CDR2 reads FQNEAQ (reference sequence). This CDR3 is 12 amino acids long. CDR3 in amino acids: CASSYSSYEQYF. In DNA form, the CDR3 reads TGTGCCAGCAGCTACAGCTCCTACGAGCAGTACTTC.

CDR3 coding DNA: TGTGCCAGCAGTTACGACAGGTTGCGCACTGAAGCTTTCTTT. It codes for CASSYDRLRTEAFF. This chain links TRBV6-5 with TRBJ1-1, with TRBD1 as a possible D gene (6 bases). CDR3 size: 14 residues. The V gene lost 2 bases and the J gene lost 4 bases, with 11 bases spanning the gap. Germline V gene data show CDR1 as MNHEY and CDR2 as SVGAGI.

This clone was seen just once. This sequence joins TRBV11-2 and TRBJ1-6, with a tentative D call TRBD1 (6 bases). The CDR3 is 14 amino acids. The V and J ends lost 1 base and 10 bases respectively, with 11 bases between them. The germline CDR1 and CDR2 sequences are SGHAT and FQNNGV. CDR3 bases: TGTGCCAGCAGCTTAGGACCCCAGGGGTCACCCCTCCACTTT. Translating gives CASSLGPQGSPLHF. Looking up the rest from reference TRBV11-2 and TRBJ1-6 gives the full variable domain: EAGVAQSPRYKIIEKRQSVAFWCNPISGHATLYWYQQILGQGPKLLIQFQNNGVVDDSQLPKDRFSAERLKGVDSTLKIQPAKLEDSAVYLCASSLGPQGSPLHFGNGTRLTVT.

V gene TRBV4-2 combines with J gene TRBJ2-7, with TRBD1 as a possible D gene (6 bases). The CDR3 totals 16 residues. The V end lost 1 base, the J end lost 2 bases, and 15 bases lay between the germline ends. Germline CDR1 is LGHNA and CDR2 is YNFKEQ. The CDR3 DNA follows: TGTGCCAGCAGCCAAGGTGTTACTAGGGGGACCTACGAGCAGTACTTC. Amino acid sequence: CASSQGVTRGTYEQYF.

In this sample, this clone turned up once. The rearrangement joins TRBV6-5 to TRBJ2-3, with a tentative D call TRBD2 (6 bases). Germline V CDR1 and CDR2: MNHEY, SVGAGI. The CDR3 has 15 amino acids. V lost 6 bases and J 0 bases, leaving 13 bases between the germline ends. The CDR3 sequence: CASRDPGDSTDTQYF. CDR3 DNA sequence: TGTGCCAGCAGGGATCCGGGAGACAGCACAGATACGCAGTATTTT.

The chain carries TRBV27 and TRBJ1-3; no clear D gene. V lost 8 bases, J lost 4 bases, and 12 bases lay in between. Germline CDR1 reads MNHEY; CDR2 reads SMNVEV (reference sequence). The CDR3 is 13 residues long. Here the CDR3 reads CASRSGGGNTIYF. The CDR3 DNA is TGTGCCAGCCGGTCGGGTGGAGGAAACACCATATATTTT.

The chain is built from TRBV2 and TRBJ2-3; 8 nucleotides agree with TRBD2. This CDR3 has 14 residues. J lost 4 bases, V lost 4 bases, and 4 bases had no gene match. Germline CDR1 reads SNHLY; CDR2 reads FYNNEI. CDR3 sequence reads: CASSVSGGPDTQYF. The CDR3 DNA is TGTGCCAGCAGTGTGTCGGGAGGGCCAGATACGCAGTATTTT.

This rearrangement joins TRBV6-2 or TRBV6-3 to TRBJ1-5; D not resolved. Per the germline V gene, CDR1 is MNHEY and CDR2 is SVGEGT. The CDR3 has 14 amino acids. Trimming removed 3 bases at V and 3 bases at J, with 9 bases between. In DNA form, the CDR3 reads TGTGCCAGCAGTTATCTGGCAGTCAATCAGCCCCAGCATTTT. It encodes CASSYLAVNQPQHF.

V is TRBV7-9 and J is TRBJ2-2; D is possibly TRBD2 (5 bases). The V gene's germline CDR1 is SEHNR and CDR2 FQNEAQ (reference sequence). The CDR3 totals 16 residues. Between the trimmed V and J ends, which lost 4 bases and 5 bases, there was a span of 17 bases. CDR3 nucleotide sequence: TGTGCCAGCAGCTCCCTTATTCAGCCGGGGACCGGGGAGCTGTTTTTT. Translation: CASSSLIQPGTGELFF.

The chain links TRBV7-2 to TRBJ2-1; D is perhaps TRBD2 (7 bases). The CDR3 contains 15 residues. Trimming pared 1 base from V and 5 bases from J, leaving 12 bases between. The germline V gene has CDR1 SGHTA and CDR2 FQGNSA. CDR3 coding DNA: TGTGCCAGCAGCTTAGACGCGGGGGCACACAATGAGCAGTTCTTC. Translation: CASSLDAGAHNEQFF.